This TCR beta chain appears in the sequencing data of a study of cytomegalovirus exposure and HLA in healthy donors. It was with 60 Vbeta and 13 Jbeta primers that the PCR ran. In the original workflow: The authors later counted 75 million to 90 million unique TCR beta chains, 8.5 million to 13 million of them shared. Assay used: immunoSEQ multiplex PCR; TCRdb lists only in-frame clones, some missing. V and J calls and clone size are those listed in that table; D and trimming were worked out from the DNA. Of approximately 200,000 clones listed, around 78% are singletons. Study results and limitations: TCR beta sequences numbering around 15,000 were associated with HLA alleles at 0.05 false discovery rate in a later analysis.

With V trimmed by 0 bases and J by 0 bases, 7 bases remained unmatched. The germline V gene has CDR1 SQVTM and CDR2 ANQGSEA. This CDR3 contains 17 residues. Comment on this clone: What it recognizes is unknown.

Material: PBMCs. This clonotype originated in a man younger than 45 in good health and CMV-seronegative. J is TRBJ2-2 and V is TRBV29-1, with 7 nucleotides matching TRBD2. The CDR3 is CSVEDTLSGANTGELFF. As DNA, the CDR3 is TGCAGCGTTGAAGACACGTTAAGCGGGGCGAACACCGGGGAGCTGTTTTTT.